This T cell receptor (beta chain) stems from a study of response to subunit inactivated influenza vaccine. Study-wide findings and caveats: The authors offered the suggestion that each seasonal influenza vaccination recruits few new T cells.

This clonotype was counted many times. Its target is unknown. TCRdb reprocessed the RT-PCR reads with MiXCR, giving one entry per CDR3 protein. Of 500,000 to 550,000 distinct CDR3 sequences in the sample, approximately 6.9% were seen once. The clonotype comes from a man in his fifties or sixties who received an inactivated influenza vaccine. Sequenced here: PBMCs from blood, sampled around 2 years after vaccination.

The CDR3 coding sequence is TGTGCCAGCATTCCGGACGGTAACACTGAAGCTTTCTTT. Translating gives CASIPDGNTEAFF. The chain couples TRBV12-3 or TRBV12-4 to TRBJ1-1; D not certain. Trimming took 7 bases from V and 2 from J, leaving 11 bases between them. CDR3 length: 13 residues.